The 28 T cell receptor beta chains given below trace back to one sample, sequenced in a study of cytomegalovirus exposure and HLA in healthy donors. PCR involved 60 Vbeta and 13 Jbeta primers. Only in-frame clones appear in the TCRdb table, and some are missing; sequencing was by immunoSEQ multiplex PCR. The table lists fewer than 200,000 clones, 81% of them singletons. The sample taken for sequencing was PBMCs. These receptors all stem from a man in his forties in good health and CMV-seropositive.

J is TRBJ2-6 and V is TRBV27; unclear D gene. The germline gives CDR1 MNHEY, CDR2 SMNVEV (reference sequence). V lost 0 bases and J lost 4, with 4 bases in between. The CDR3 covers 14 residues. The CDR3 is CASSLSAGANVLTF. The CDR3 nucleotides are TGTGCCAGCAGTTTATCGGCAGGGGCCAACGTCCTGACTTTC.

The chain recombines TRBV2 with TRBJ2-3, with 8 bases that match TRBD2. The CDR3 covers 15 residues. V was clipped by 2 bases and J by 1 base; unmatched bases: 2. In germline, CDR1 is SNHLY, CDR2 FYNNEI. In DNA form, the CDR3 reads TGTGCCAGCAGTGAAAGTAGCGGGGGCACAGATACGCAGTATTTT. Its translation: CASSESSGGTDTQYF.

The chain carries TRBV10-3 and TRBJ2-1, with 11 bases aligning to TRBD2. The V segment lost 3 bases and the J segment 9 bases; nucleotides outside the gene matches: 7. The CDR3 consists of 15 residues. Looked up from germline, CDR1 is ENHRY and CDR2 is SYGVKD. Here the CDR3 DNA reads TGTGCCATCAGTGAAGCTGCTAGCGGGGGGACTGAGCAGTTCTTC. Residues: CAISEAASGGTEQFF.

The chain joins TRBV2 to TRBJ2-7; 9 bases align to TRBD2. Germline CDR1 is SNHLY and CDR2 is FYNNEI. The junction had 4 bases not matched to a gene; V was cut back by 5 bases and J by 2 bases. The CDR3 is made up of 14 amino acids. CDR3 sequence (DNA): TGTGCCAGCAGTTTAGCGGGAGCGACCTACGAGCAGTACTTC. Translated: CASSLAGATYEQYF.

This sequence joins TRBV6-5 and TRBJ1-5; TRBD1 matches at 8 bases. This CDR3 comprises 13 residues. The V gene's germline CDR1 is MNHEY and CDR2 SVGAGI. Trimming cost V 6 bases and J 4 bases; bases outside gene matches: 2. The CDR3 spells CASSRTGNQPQHF. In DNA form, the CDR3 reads TGTGCCAGCAGCAGGACAGGGAATCAGCCCCAGCATTTT.

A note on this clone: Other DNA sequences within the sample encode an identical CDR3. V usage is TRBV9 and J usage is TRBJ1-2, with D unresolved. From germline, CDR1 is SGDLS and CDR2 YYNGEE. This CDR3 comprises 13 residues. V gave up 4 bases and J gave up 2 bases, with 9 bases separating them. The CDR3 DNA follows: TGTGCCAGCAGCCCCACGGGGAACTATGGCTACACCTTC. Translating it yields CASSPTGNYGYTF. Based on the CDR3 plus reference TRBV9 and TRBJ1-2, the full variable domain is DSGVTQTPKHLITATGQRVTLRCSPRSGDLSVYWYQQSLDQGLQFLIQYYNGEERAKGNILERFSAQQFPDLHSELNLSSLELGDSALYFCASSPTGNYGYTFGSGTRLTVV.

CDR3 amino acids: CASSEARGFYNSPLHF. The CDR3 nucleotides read TGTGCCAGCAGTGAAGCGCGGGGGTTCTATAATTCACCCCTCCACTTT. The chain is built from TRBV2 and TRBJ1-6; D may be TRBD1 (5 bases). The V gene's germline CDR1 is SNHLY and CDR2 FYNNEI. CDR3 length: 16 amino acids. V was cut by 0 bases and J by 3 bases, with 9 bases left in between. The entire variable domain, with the rest obtained from reference TRBV2 and TRBJ1-6, is as follows: EPEVTQTPSHQVTQMGQEVILRCVPISNHLYFYWYRQILGQKVEFLVSFYNNEISEKSEIFDDQFSVERPDGSNFTLKIRSTKLEDSAMYFCASSEARGFYNSPLHFGNGTRLTVT.

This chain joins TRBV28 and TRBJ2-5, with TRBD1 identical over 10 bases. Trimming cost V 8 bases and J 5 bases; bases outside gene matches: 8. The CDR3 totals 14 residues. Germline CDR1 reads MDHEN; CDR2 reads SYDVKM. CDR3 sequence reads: CASGTGVGGETQYF. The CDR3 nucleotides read TGTGCCAGCGGGACAGGGGTCGGGGGGGAGACCCAGTACTTC.

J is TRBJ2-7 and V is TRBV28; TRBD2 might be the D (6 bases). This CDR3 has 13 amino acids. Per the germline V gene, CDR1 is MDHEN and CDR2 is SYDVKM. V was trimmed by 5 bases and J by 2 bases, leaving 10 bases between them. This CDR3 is CASSLSGAYEQYF. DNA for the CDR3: TGTGCCAGCAGTCTGTCGGGAGCCTACGAGCAGTACTTC.

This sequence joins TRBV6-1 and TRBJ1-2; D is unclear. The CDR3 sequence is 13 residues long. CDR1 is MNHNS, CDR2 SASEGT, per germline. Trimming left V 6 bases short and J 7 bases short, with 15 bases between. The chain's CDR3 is CASRSMEVAGYTF. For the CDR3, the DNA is TGTGCCAGCAGGTCAATGGAGGTGGCTGGCTACACCTTC.

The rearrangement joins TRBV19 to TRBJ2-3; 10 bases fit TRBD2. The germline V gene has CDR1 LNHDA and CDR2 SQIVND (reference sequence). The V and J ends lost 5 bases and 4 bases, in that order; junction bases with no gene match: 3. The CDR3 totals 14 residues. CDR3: CASSQRGGSDTQYF. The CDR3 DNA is TGTGCCAGTAGTCAGCGGGGGGGATCAGATACGCAGTATTTT.

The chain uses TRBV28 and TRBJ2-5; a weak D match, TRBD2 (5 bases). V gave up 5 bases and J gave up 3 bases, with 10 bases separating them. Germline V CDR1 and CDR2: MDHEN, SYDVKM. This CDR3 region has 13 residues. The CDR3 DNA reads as TGTGCCAGCAGTGAGGGTTTGGAAGAGACCCAGTACTTC. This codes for CASSEGLEETQYF.

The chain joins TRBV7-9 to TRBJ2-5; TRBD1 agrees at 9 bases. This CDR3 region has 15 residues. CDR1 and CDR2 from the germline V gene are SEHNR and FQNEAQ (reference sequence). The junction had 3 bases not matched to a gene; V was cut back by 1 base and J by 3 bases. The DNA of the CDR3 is TGTGCCAGCAGCTTAGTGGGACAGGGCAAAGAGACCCAGTACTTC. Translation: CASSLVGQGKETQYF.

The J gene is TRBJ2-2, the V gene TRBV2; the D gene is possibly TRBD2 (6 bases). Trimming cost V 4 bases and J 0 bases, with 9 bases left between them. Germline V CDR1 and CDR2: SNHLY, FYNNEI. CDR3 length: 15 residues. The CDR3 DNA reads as TGTGCCAGCAGTGTTACTAGCCCGAACACCGGGGAGCTGTTTTTT. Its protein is CASSVTSPNTGELFF.

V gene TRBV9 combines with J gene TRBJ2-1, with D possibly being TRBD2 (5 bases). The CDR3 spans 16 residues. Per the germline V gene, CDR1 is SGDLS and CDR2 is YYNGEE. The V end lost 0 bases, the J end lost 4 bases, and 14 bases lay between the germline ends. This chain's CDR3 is CASSVVGAVDYNEQFF. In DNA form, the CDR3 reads TGTGCCAGCAGCGTAGTCGGAGCGGTTGATTACAATGAGCAGTTCTTC.

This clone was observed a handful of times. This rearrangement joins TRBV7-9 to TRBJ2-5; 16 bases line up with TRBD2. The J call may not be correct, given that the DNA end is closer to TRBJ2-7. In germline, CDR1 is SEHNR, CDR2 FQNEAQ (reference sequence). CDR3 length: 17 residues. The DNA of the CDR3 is TGTGCCAGCAGCTTAGCGTCGGGACTAGCGGGAGGGCGCGAGCAGTACTTC. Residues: CASSLASGLAGGREQYF.

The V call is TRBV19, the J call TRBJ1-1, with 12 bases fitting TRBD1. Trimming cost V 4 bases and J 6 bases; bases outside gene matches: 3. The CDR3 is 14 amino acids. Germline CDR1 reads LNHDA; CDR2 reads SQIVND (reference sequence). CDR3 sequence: CASSRGQGAAEAFF. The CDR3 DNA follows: TGTGCCAGTAGTAGGGGACAGGGGGCCGCTGAAGCTTTCTTT.

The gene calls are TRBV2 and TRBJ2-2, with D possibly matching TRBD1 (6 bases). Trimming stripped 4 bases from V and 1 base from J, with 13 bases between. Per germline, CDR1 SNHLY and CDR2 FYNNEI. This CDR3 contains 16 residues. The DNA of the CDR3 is TGTGCCAGCAGTGTATCAGGGGTGGAGAACACCGGGGAGCTGTTTTTT. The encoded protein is CASSVSGVENTGELFF.

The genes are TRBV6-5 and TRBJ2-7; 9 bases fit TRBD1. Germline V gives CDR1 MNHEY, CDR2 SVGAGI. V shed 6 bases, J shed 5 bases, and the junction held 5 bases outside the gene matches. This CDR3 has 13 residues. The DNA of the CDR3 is TGTGCCAGCAGGAGGGACAGGGCGAACGAGCAGTACTTC. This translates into CASRRDRANEQYF.

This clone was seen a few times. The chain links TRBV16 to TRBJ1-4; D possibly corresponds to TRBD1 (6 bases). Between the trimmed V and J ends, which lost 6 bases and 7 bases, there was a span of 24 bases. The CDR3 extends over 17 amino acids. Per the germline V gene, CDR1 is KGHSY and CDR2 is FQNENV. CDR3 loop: CASSQTRSGEKGEKLFF. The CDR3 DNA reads TGTGCCAGCAGTCAAACTAGATCAGGGGAAAAAGGTGAAAAACTGTTTTTT.

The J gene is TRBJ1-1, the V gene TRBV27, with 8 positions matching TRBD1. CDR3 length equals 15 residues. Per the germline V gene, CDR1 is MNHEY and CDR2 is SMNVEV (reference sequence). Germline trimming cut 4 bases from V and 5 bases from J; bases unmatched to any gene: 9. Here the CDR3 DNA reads TGTGCCAGCAGTTCCTTGGTACAGGGGGTTACTGAAGCTTTCTTT. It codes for CASSSLVQGVTEAFF.

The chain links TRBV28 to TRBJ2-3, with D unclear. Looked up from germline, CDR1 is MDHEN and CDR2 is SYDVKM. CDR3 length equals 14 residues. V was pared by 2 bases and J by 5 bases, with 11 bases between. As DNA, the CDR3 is TGTGCCAGCAGTTTAGGGCAGCAGGTAGATACGCAGTATTTT. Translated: CASSLGQQVDTQYF.

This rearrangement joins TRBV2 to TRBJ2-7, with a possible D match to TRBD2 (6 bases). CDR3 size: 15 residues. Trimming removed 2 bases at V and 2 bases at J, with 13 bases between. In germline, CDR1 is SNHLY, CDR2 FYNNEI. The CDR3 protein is CASSERRGSTYEQYF. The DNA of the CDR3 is TGTGCCAGCAGTGAACGTCGGGGGTCAACCTACGAGCAGTACTTC.

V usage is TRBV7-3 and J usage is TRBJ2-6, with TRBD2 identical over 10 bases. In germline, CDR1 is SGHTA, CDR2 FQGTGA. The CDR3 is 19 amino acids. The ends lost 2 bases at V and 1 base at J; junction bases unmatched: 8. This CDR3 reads CASSLVPLAGGSGANVLTF. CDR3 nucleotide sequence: TGTGCCAGCAGCTTAGTACCATTAGCGGGGGGTTCTGGGGCCAACGTCCTGACTTTC. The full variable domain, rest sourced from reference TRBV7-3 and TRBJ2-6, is GAGVSQTPSNKVTEKGKYVELRCDPISGHTALYWYRQSLGQGPEFLIYFQGTGAADDSGLPNDRFFAVRPEGSVSTLKIQRTERGDSAVYLCASSLVPLAGGSGANVLTFGAGSRLTVL.

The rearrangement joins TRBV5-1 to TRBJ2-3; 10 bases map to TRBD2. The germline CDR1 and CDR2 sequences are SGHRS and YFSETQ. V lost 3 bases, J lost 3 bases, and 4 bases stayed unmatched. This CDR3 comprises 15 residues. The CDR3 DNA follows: TGCGCCAGCAGCTCGACTAGCGGGCTAACAGATACGCAGTATTTT. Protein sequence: CASSSTSGLTDTQYF. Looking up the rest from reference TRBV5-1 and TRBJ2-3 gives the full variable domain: KAGVTQTPRYLIKTRGQQVTLSCSPISGHRSVSWYQQTPGQGLQFLFEYFSETQRNKGNFPGRFSGRQFSNSRSEMNVSTLELGDSALYLCASSSTSGLTDTQYFGPGTRLTVL.

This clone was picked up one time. The CDR3 DNA is TGTGCCACCAGACATACAGGCAGGGCCCCTGAAGCTTTCTTT. This translates into CATRHTGRAPEAFF. The chain joins TRBV15 to TRBJ1-1, with D perhaps TRBD1 (5 bases). Trimming removed 6 bases from V and 6 bases from J, with 17 bases in between. The CDR3 totals 14 residues. From germline, CDR1 is LNHNV and CDR2 YYDKDF (reference sequence).

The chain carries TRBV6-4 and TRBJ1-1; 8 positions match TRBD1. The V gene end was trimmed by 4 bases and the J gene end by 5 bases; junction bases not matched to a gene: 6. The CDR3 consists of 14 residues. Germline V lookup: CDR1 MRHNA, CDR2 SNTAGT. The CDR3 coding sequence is TGTGCCAGCAGTGCACAGGGGGGAAGTACTGAAGCTTTCTTT. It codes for CASSAQGGSTEAFF.

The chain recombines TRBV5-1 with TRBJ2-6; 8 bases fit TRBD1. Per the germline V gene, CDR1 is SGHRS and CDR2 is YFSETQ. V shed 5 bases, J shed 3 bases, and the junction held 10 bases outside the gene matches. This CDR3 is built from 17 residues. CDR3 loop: CASRRGTGGGGANVLTF. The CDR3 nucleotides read TGCGCCAGCAGAAGGGGAACAGGGGGTGGTGGGGCCAACGTCCTGACTTTC.